The rows below give T cell receptor beta chains drawn from one sample of a study of control samples from healthy donors and cancer patients. Profiling relied on immunoSEQ multiplex PCR, and the TCRdb table lists in-frame clones only, not all of them. The table shows some 87,000 clones, with approximately 80% occurring only once. Sequencing used PBMCs. The source of these receptors is a man aged 55 to 70 with head and neck cancer. The conserved cysteine and the conserved F or W are not part of the CDR3 here. Clone size is stated in some rows and not others, as once, few, many or a class when expanded.

size	V	J	CDR3
.	TRBV6-5	TRBJ2-2	ASSLLNLADTGELF
.	TRBV10-1	TRBJ2-1	ASSESPPLAEYNEQF
.	TRBV7-8	TRBJ1-4	ASSPHRTNEKLF
once	TRBV5-1	TRBJ2-7	ASSESVASSYEQY
.	TRBV18	TRBJ1-2	ASSPDRGYGYT
few	TRBV5-1	TRBJ1-6	ASSLPSSYNSPLH
.	TRBV30	TRBJ2-3	AWGRGTDTQY
.	TRBV27	TRBJ2-1	ASSPFREGPDNEQF
.	TRBV6-6	TRBJ2-7	ASSYSGGLYEQY
.	TRBV2	TRBJ2-1	ASSEREPPTYEQF
.	TRBV3-1/TRBV3-2	TRBJ2-1	ASSSGTSPKNEQF
.	TRBV5-1	TRBJ2-3	ASSPGIAGSLLSTDTQY
.	TRBV7-2	TRBJ2-7	ASSLSLDQYEQY
.	TRBV11-2	TRBJ2-7	ASSRDRGDYEQY
.	TRBV9	TRBJ1-4	ASSRDSTNEKLF
.	TRBV5-4	TRBJ2-3	ASSLRLATVTDTQY
.	TRBV18	TRBJ2-3	ASSLNDRTDTQY
few	TRBV27	TRBJ2-1	ASTPFVLPGGEQF
.	TRBV10-3	TRBJ1-5	AISTGGGDQPQH
.	TRBV4-1	TRBJ2-7	ASSRTGRYEQY
.	TRBV18	TRBJ1-1	ASVQQGAIAEAF
.	TRBV27	TRBJ2-7	ASSFSGPAYEQY
.	TRBV4-1	TRBJ2-4	ASSQAIPPAGENIQY
.	TRBV5-5	TRBJ1-5	ASSQDRGRGQPQH